The rows below give T cell receptor beta chains drawn from one sample of a study of beta chain features in type 1 diabetes. Clones were read by immunoSEQ multiplex PCR, and TCRdb kept only the in-frame ones, dropping some. This table holds 500,000 to 650,000 clones, around 11% found once. The sequencing input was naive CD4+ T cells from blood. These receptors all stem from a man younger than 40 with type 1 diabetes. CDR3s leave out the opening cysteine and the closing phenylalanine or tryptophan.

>11|TRBV6-1|TRBJ2-7
ASSEPRGREQY
>15|TRBV7-9|TRBJ2-6
ASSPREGTSGANVLT
>9|TRBV13|TRBJ1-1
ASRRGTEAF
>12|TRBV9|TRBJ2-3
ASSGTGRTDTQY
>15|TRBV15|TRBJ2-1
ATSLGGKGHYYNEQF
>12|TRBV5-4|TRBJ1-4
ASSSDATNEKLF
>13|TRBV7-2|TRBJ1-3
ASSLVGTPGNTIY
>12|TRBV5-4|TRBJ1-2
ASSRDRHNYGYT
>11|TRBV10-3|TRBJ1-5
AISDISNQPQH
>13|TRBV2|TRBJ1-6
ASQQGPSGNSPLH
>12|TRBV27|TRBJ1-5
ASSPGQYNQPQH
>12|TRBV5-1|TRBJ1-6
ASSRGDRDSPLH
>9|TRBV18|TRBJ1-1
ASSPRLGTF
>13|TRBV27|TRBJ1-6
ASTIPGQGNSPLH
>12|TRBV7-2|TRBJ2-7
ASSSGQVHDEQY
>14|TRBV4-2|TRBJ2-5
ASSQGELAAQETQY
>13|TRBV9|TRBJ1-1
ASSVEGDGYAEAF
>12|TRBV29-1|TRBJ2-1
SVGGLRNANEQF
>14|TRBV7-8|TRBJ2-5
ASSPQTGILRETQY
>14|TRBV30|TRBJ1-2
AWSVLAYTGASGYT
>11|TRBV7-6|TRBJ2-7
ASSLEGAYEQY
>12|TRBV29-1|TRBJ1-2
SVTDRASSYGYT
>19|TRBV2|TRBJ2-1
ASTSPAGTGSFPGSYNEQF
>12|TRBV6-5|TRBJ2-3
ASSLQAYTDTQY